The clone carrying this T cell receptor (beta chain) occurred many times. No antigen is known for it. Time point specified: persistent/refractory GD, antithyroid drugs over 5 years with positive TRAb. The authors made the TCR library using RNA they extracted from PBMCs. The sample comes from a study of regulatory T cells in long-lasting Graves disease. CDR3-region Arm-PCR and iRepertoire HTBI primers produced the TCR beta libraries. Original processing methods: Identification across samples found some 60 TRBV and some 13 TRBJ segments. TCRdb redid the calling of the multiplex PCR reads with MiXCR, one entry per CDR3 protein. These V and J calls are TCRdb output, not the study's own analysis. The sample includes approximately 400,000 distinct CDR3 sequences, roughly 20% of them seen just once. Study-wide findings and caveats: The study found lower TCR diversity in persistent Graves' patients than in newly diagnosed ones. Possibly, too few samples lowered accuracy. Favored usage of TRBV28, TRBJ1-2 and TRBJ2-5 was recorded in persistent disease.

Trimming cost V 1 base and J 4 bases, with 7 bases left between them. The CDR3 runs to 12 residues. Per the germline V gene, CDR1 is DFQATT and CDR2 is SNEGSKA (reference sequence). The sequence derives from a woman between 35 and 50 years old with Graves disease. The sequenced sample was peripheral blood mononuclear cells (PBMCs), obtained when the disease was refractory, from a patient treated with antithyroid drugs. The rearrangement links TRBV20-1 to TRBJ2-5; D assignment may be TRBD1 or TRBD2 (5 bases each). The CDR3 is CSARAGTETQYF. CDR3 bases: TGCAGTGCTAGAGCAGGGACAGAGACCCAGTACTTC.